The source of this TCR beta chain is a study of T cells in Graves' hyperthyroidism and ophthalmopathy. Study outcomes and limitations: Ophthalmopathy got predicted by the model a median about 6.5 months before its onset.

At least ten counts were recorded for this clonotype. The antigen is unknown. Patients aged 18 to 65 had newly diagnosed hyperthyroidism lasting under 2 months. Thyroid ultrasound, orbital computed tomography, clinical symptoms, and serum thyroxine and TRAb underpinned diagnoses. The CDR3 covers 13 residues. Trimming removed 0 bases at V and 4 bases at J, with 9 bases between. CDR1 is DFQATT, CDR2 SNEGSKA, per germline (reference sequence). Template material for amplifying TCR beta CDR3 regions consisted of RNA transcripts. The HTBI primer set drove a first-round RT-PCR of the TCR CDR3. TCRdb re-derived calls from the multiplex PCR reads in MiXCR, one entry per CDR3 protein. This repertoire shows nearly 750,000 distinct CDR3 sequences, 35% found once; its top ten account for less than 35%.

The sample consisted of blood. The source of this sequence is a woman aged 40 to 50 with Graves' hyperthyroidism. This sequence joins TRBV20-1 and TRBJ1-2; D gene uncertain. The CDR3 is CSARDRRSYGYTF. As DNA, the CDR3 is TGCAGTGCTAGAGATCGGCGATCCTATGGCTACACCTTC.